This T cell receptor (beta chain) comes out of a study of T cell clonotyping in hematopoietic cell transplantation. Measured with immunoSEQ multiplex PCR; TCRdb has only the in-frame clones, and not every one. The profile covers tens of thousands of clones, with 95% appearing a single time and nearly 0.95% taken by the ten largest. The study, taken as a whole, reports: No sorting was done, leaving CD4 and CD8 contributions mixed. Few recipient clonotypes overlapped donors; over 95% were de novo at given depth. Higher Inverse Simpson Index values in graft donor and pretransplant recipient predicted broader posttransplant TCR diversity.

The germline gives CDR1 SGHAT, CDR2 FQNNGV. The CDR3 is 15 residues long. This clone was seen just once. Its antigen is as yet unknown. At one boundary the junction diverges from the germline segment, which might be a read error. The sequenced material came from peripheral blood mononuclear cells. The chain employs TRBV11-2 and TRBJ2-1, with unresolved D. This receptor was obtained from a man aged 25-45 years in good health. Some clones in this sample may be carry-over from other donors' samples. The CDR3 reads CASSLEVVSSNEQFF. The CDR3 DNA reads TGTGCCAGCAGCCTAGAAGTCGTTTCTTCCAATGAGCAGTTCTTC.